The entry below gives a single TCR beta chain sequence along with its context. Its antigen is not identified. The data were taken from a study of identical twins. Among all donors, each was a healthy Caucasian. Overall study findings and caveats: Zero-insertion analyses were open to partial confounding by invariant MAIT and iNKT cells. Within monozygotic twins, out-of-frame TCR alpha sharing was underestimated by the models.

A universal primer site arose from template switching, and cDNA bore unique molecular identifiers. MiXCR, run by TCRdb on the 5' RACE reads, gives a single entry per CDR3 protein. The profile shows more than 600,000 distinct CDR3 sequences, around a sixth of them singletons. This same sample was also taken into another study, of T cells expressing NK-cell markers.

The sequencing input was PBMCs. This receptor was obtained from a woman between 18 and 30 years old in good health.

The CDR3 bases are TGCAGTGCTAGGGACAGGGTCACCGGGGAGCTGTTTTTT. It yields the protein CSARDRVTGELFF. The chain has TRBV20-1 and TRBJ2-2, with 8 bases lining up with TRBD1. There are 13 residues in the CDR3. The J segment lost 4 bases and the V segment lost 3 bases, leaving 1 base of the junction unmatched. Germline assignment: CDR1 DFQATT and CDR2 SNEGSKA (reference sequence).